The present T cell receptor beta chain was sequenced within a study of T cell repertoires in ileal Crohn's disease (dated by TCRdb to the late 2010s). For the wider study: The median duration of disease was roughly 7.6 years, and at the time of surgery around 40% of patients were active smokers. Surgery was performed for a complication in all patients, with stricturing disease in roughly 60% and penetrating disease in approximately 40%. About half of the patients received postoperative therapy: roughly 10 received thiopurines and roughly 17 received anti-TNF agents. TCR repertoire analysis was done in 57 Crohn's disease patients from a prospective multicentre cohort. The study ran alongside a multicentre cohort designed to identify predictors of early endoscopic recurrence after ileocolonic resection. A Rutgeerts score higher than i0 was the definition used for endoscopic postoperative recurrence. A total of some 170 mucosal samples from around 57 patients were sequenced, collected from several sites on the surgical specimen as well as at postoperative endoscopy.

Concerning this clone itself: There is no known antigen for this receptor. Per-base quality was not reported, and no clone a single base away is much larger than it.

Five hundred nanograms of biopsy DNA per sample were submitted for commercial TCRB immunosequencing. Adaptive Biotechnology amplified the CDR3 regions from genomic DNA with a two-step multiplex PCR designed to control amplification bias. In the first PCR, primers covered every V and J gene segment, and in the second PCR, barcodes and Illumina adapters were added. An Illumina instrument was used to sequence the CDR3 libraries. Regarding the original processing steps: The analysis used both the pipelines supplied by the vendor and custom analysis of the raw data in R/Bioconductor with R version 3.3.0. Clonality, which ranges from 0 to 1, was calculated as the inverse of the normalised Shannon entropy across all productive clones. High-frequency clones were defined as the repertoire share of the top 100 clones, retaining only clones passing a 95% confidence test. Repertoire diversity was measured with the Simpson index, and overlap between samples was measured with the Morisita-Horn index. This is the immuneACCESS table as TCRdb keeps it, with only in-frame sequences that have V and J called. A part of the clones is gone; compared with another copy, unresolved V genes explain less than half, and the rest is unexplained. From that table come the V and J calls and clone size; the DNA was used to work out D and trimming. Recorded for this sample are 15,000 or so clones; about 93% of them occurred a single time. Around 3.2% of the sample is held by the ten biggest clonotypes.

The CDR3 measures 14 amino acids from cysteine to phenylalanine. Only the CDR3 DNA stays, 42 bases, in frame from base 1. The germline V gene specifies WSHSY as CDR1 and SAAADI as CDR2. The junction shows trimming of 6 bases on V and 5 bases on J, and the gene matches do not reach 9 bases of it. Study-wide findings and limitations: Sorted CD8 T cells carried more high-frequency clones than CD4 T cells, suggesting mucosal expansions were mainly CD8. Mucosal CD4 and CD8 T cells were sorted and sequenced only in a subgroup of patients, whose size was not stated. Higher percentages of high-frequency clones at the time of surgery were linked to endoscopic recurrence, and every patient with clonality above 26.8% (18/57) had recurrence. A significantly higher proportion of clonal expansions was observed in active smokers at surgery than in non-smokers (approximately 28% vs 17%, p=0.02).

Adults with ileal or ileocolonic Crohn's disease and an indication for ileocolonic resection were eligible for inclusion. Whole ileal mucosal biopsies were kept frozen at -80 degrees C prior to DNA extraction. Genomic DNA was extracted from frozen whole biopsies using a TRizol-based method and was quantified with a NanoDrop 2000 spectrophotometer. This clonotype was sampled from an adult with Crohn's disease. This chain joins TRBV10-2 to TRBJ2-5, with 7 bases in between that match TRBD1. Sequencing used ileal tissue. The DNA sequence is as follows: TGCGCCAGCAGAAGGACAGGTCCCTGGGAGACCCAGTACTTC. Its protein is CASRRTGPWETQYF.